This entry is about one TCR beta chain. The data belong to a study of PD-1 blockade in classical Hodgkin lymphoma. Profiling relied on immunoSEQ multiplex PCR, and the TCRdb table lists in-frame clones only, not all of them. The repertoire holds roughly 13,000 clones, with roughly 76% as singletons. Trimming removed 1 base at V and 2 bases at J, with 11 bases between. There are 16 residues in the CDR3. The germline CDR1 and CDR2 sequences are SEHNR and FQNEAQ (reference sequence). Brentuximab vedotin exposure varied, and every patient relapsed after autologous stem cell transplantation. Sample: peripheral blood mononuclear cells (PBMCs), taken at baseline. This clonotype was sampled from a human donor with classical Hodgkin lymphoma. The V call is TRBV7-9, the J call TRBJ2-2; D is possibly TRBD2 (5 bases). The CDR3 spells CASSLGAAGNTGELFF. The CDR3 nucleotides are TGTGCCAGCAGCTTAGGTGCGGCGGGTAACACCGGGGAGCTGTTTTTT.